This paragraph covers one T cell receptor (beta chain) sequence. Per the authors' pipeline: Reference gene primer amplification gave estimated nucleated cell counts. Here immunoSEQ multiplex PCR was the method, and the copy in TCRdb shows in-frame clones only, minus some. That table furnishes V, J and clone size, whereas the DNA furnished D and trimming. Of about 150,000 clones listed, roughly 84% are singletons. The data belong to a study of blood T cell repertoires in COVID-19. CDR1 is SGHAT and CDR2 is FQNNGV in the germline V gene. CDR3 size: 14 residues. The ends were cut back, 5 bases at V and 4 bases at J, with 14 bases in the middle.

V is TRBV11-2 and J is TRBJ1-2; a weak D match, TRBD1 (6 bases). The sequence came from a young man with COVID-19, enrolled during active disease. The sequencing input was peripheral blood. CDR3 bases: TGTGCCAGCAGCAGGGGGGGGGTAGGCTATGGCTACACCTTC. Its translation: CASSRGGVGYGYTF.